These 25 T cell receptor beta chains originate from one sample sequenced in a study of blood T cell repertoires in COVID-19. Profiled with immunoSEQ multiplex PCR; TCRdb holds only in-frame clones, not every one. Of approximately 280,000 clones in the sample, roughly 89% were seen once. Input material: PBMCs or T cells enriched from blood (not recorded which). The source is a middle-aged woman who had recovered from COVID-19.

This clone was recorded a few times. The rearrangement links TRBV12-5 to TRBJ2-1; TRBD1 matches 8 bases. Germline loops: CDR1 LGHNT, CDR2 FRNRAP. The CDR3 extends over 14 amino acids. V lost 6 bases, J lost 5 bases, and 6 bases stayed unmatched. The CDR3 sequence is CASGQGQGDNEQFF. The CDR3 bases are TGTGCTAGTGGCCAAGGACAGGGAGACAATGAGCAGTTCTTC.

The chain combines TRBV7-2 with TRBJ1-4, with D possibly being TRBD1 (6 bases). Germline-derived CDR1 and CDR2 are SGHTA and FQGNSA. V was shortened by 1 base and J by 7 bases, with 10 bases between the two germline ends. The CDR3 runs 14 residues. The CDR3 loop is CASSLDRASEKLFF. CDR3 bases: TGTGCCAGCAGCTTAGACAGGGCGAGTGAAAAACTGTTTTTT. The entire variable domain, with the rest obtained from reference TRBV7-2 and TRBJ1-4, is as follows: GAGVSQSPSNKVTEKGKDVELRCDPISGHTALYWYRQSLGQGLEFLIYFQGNSAPDKSGLPSDRFSAERTGGSVSTLTIQRTQQEDSAVYLCASSLDRASEKLFFGSGTQLSVL.

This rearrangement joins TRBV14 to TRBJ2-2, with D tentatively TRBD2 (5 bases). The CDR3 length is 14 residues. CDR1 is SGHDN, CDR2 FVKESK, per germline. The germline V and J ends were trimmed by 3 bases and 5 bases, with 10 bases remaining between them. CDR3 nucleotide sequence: TGTGCCAGCAGCCAGAGGGAGATAACCGGGGAGCTGTTTTTT. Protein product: CASSQREITGELFF. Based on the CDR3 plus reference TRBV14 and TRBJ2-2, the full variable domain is EAGVTQFPSHSVIEKGQTVTLRCDPISGHDNLYWYRRVMGKEIKFLLHFVKESKQDESGMPNNRFLAERTGGTYSTLKVQPAELEDSGVYFCASSQREITGELFFGEGSRLTVL.

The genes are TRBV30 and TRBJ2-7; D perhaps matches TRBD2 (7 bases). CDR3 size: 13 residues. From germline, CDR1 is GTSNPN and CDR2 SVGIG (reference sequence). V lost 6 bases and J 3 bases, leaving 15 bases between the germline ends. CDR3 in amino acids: CACGRGGGYEQYF. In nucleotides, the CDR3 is TGTGCCTGCGGCAGGGGAGGGGGCTACGAGCAGTACTTC.

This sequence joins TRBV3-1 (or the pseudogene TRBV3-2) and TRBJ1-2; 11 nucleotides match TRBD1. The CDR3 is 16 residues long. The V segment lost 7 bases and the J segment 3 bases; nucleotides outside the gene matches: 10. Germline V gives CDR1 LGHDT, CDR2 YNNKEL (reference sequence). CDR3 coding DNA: TGTGCCAGCACCTCCTCAGAGGGACAGGGGGACTATGGCTACACCTTC. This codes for CASTSSEGQGDYGYTF.

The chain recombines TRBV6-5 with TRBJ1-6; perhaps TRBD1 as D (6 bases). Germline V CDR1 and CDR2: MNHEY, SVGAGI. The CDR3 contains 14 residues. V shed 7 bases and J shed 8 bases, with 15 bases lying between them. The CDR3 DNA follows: TGTGCCAGCATTCTGGCAGGGGTGCATTCACCCCTCCACTTT. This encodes CASILAGVHSPLHF.

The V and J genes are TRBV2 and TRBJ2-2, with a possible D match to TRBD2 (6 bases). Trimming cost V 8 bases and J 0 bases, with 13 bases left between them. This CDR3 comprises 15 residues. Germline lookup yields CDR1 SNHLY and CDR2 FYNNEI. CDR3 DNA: TGTGCCAGCCGCGGGGCTGCCGCGAACACCGGGGAGCTGTTTTTT. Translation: CASRGAAANTGELFF.

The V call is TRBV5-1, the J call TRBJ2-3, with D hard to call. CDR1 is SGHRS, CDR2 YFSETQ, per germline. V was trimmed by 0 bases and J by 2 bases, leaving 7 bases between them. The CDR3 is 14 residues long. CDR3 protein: CASSLGRNTDTQYF. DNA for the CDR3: TGCGCCAGCAGCTTGGGGCGGAACACAGATACGCAGTATTTT.

CDR3 amino acids: CSVFLSGRWTDTQYF. CDR3 DNA: TGCAGCGTTTTCCTTAGCGGGAGGTGGACAGATACGCAGTATTTT. The J gene is TRBJ2-3, the V gene TRBV29-1, with 10 bases fitting TRBD2. In germline, CDR1 is SQVTM, CDR2 ANQGSEA. V lost 5 bases, J lost 3 bases, and 8 bases stayed unmatched. CDR3 size: 15 residues.

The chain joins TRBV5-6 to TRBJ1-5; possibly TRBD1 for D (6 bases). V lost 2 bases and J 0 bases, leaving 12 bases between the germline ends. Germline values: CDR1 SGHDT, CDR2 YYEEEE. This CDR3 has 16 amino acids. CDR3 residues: CASSFGTTYSNQPQHF. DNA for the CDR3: TGTGCCAGCAGCTTTGGGACAACTTATAGCAATCAGCCCCAGCATTTT.

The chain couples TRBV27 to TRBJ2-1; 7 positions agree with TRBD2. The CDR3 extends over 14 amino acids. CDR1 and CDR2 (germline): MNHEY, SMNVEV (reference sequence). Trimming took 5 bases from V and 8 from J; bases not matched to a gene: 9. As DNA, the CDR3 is TGTGCCAGCAGTATTTCCGGGGGGATGGATGAGCAGTTCTTC. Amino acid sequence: CASSISGGMDEQFF.

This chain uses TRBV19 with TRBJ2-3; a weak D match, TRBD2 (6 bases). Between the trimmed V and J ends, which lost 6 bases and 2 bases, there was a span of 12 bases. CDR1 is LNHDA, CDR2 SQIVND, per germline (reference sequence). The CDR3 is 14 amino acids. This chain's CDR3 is CASRRGDATDTQYF. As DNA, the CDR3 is TGTGCCAGTAGACGCGGGGACGCCACAGATACGCAGTATTTT.

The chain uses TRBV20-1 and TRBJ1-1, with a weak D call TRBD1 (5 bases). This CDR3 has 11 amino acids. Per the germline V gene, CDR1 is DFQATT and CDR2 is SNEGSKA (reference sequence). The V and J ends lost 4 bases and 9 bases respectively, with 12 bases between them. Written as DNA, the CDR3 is TGCAGTGCTATTCGGGGGAACAAAGCTTTCTTT. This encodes CSAIRGNKAFF.

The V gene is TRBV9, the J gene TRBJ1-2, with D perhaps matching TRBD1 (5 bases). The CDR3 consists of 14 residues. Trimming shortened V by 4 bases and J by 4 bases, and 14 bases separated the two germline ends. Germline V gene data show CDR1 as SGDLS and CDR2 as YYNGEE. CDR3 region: CASSPGGVTYGYTF. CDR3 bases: TGTGCCAGCAGCCCCGGGGGGGTGACCTATGGCTACACCTTC.

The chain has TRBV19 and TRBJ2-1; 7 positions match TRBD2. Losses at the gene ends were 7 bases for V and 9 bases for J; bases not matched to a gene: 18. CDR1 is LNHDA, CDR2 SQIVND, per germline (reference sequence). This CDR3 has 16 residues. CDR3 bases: TGTGCCAGTACCCATCGCGGTGGCGGGAGAGAAAGTGAGCAGTTCTTC. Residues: CASTHRGGGRESEQFF.

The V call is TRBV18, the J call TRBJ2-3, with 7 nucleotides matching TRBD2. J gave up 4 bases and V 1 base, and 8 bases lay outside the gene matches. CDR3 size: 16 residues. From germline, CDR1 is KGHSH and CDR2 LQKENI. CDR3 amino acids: CASSPLAREFPDTQYF. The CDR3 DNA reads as TGTGCCAGCTCACCACTGGCGCGGGAGTTTCCAGATACGCAGTATTTT.

CDR3 loop: CATSDPQGDGANVLTF. The CDR3 coding sequence is TGTGCCACCAGTGATCCTCAGGGCGACGGGGCCAACGTCCTGACTTTC. The J gene is TRBJ2-6, the V gene TRBV24-1; D is possibly TRBD1 (5 bases). This CDR3 comprises 16 residues. CDR1 and CDR2 from the germline V gene are KGHDR and SFDVKD. The ends were cut back, 3 bases at V and 4 bases at J, with 12 bases in the middle.

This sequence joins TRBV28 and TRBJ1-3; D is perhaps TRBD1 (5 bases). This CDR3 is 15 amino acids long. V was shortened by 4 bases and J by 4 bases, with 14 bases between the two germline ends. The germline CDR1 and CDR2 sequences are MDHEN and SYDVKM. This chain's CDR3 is CASSYWGPNGNTIYF. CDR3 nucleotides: TGTGCCAGCAGTTACTGGGGCCCAAACGGAAACACCATATATTTT.

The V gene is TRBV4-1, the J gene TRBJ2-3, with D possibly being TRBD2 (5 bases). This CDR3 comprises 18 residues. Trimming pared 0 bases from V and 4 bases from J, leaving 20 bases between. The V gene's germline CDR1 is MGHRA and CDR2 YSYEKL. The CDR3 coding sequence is TGCGCCAGCAGCCAAGAAGACCCACAGAGGGCTTGGGCAGATACGCAGTATTTT. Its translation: CASSQEDPQRAWADTQYF.

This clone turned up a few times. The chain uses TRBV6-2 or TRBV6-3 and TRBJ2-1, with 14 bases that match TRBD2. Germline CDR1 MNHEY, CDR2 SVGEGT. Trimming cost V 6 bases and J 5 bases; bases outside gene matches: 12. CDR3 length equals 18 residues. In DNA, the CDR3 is TGTGCCAGCAGCCTGGGACTAGCGGGAGCAGGCCCGGACAATGAGCAGTTCTTC. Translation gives CASSLGLAGAGPDNEQFF.

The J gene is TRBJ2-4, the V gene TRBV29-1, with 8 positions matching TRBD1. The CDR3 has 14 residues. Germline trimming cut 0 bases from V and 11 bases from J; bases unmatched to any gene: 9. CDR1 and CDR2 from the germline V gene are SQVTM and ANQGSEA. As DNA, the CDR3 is TGCAGCGTTGAAGATCTCGACAGGGGCGAAGTTCAGTACTTC. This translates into CSVEDLDRGEVQYF.

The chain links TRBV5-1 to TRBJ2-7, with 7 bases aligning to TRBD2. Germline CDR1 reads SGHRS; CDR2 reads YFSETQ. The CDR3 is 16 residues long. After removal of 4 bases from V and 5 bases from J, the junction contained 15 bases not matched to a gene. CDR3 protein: CASSTTGLGMSNEQYF. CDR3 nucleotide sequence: TGCGCCAGCAGCACTACAGGACTAGGTATGTCAAACGAGCAGTACTTC.

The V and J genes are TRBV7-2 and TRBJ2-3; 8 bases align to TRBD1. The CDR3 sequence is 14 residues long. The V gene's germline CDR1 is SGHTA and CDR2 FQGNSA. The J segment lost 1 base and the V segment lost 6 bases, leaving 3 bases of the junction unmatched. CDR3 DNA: TGTGCCAGCAGGGACAGGGCGGGCACAGATACGCAGTATTTT. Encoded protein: CASRDRAGTDTQYF.

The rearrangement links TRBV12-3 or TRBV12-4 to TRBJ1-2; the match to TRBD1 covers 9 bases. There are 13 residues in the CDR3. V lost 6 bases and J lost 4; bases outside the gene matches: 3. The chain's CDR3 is CASSKTGGYGYTF. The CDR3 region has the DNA TGTGCCAGCAGCAAGACAGGGGGCTATGGCTACACCTTC.

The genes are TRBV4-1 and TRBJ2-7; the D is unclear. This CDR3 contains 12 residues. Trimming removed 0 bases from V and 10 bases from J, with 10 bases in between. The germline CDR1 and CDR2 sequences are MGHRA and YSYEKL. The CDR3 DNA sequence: TGCGCCAGCAGCCAAGAGACGGCTAGACAGTACTTC. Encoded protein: CASSQETARQYF.